Following are 13 T cell receptor beta chains from one sample sequenced in a study of shared clonotypes between healthy human individuals. The assay was immunoSEQ multiplex PCR, and TCRdb's table has in-frame clones only and misses some. The sample carries more than 2,000,000 clones, approximately 95% recorded once. The sequencing sample was made of naive CD4+ T cells from PBMCs. The sample's subset: CD45RA+ positively selected. The receptors originated from a man aged 18 to 30 in good health. Some clones in this sample may be carry-over from other donors' samples.

This sequence joins TRBV18 and TRBJ2-5; a possible D gene is TRBD2 (6 bases). Germline V CDR1 and CDR2: KGHSH, LQKENI. There are 17 residues in the CDR3. Between the trimmed V and J ends, which lost 2 bases and 5 bases, there was a span of 21 bases. In DNA form, the CDR3 reads TGTGCCAGCTCACCAAGGGGTAGCGGCCCCTCCGGGGAGACCCAGTACTTC. Translating it yields CASSPRGSGPSGETQYF. The full variable domain, completed using reference TRBV18 and TRBJ2-5, is NAGVMQNPRHLVRRRGQEARLRCSPMKGHSHVYWYRQLPEEGLKFMVYLQKENIIDESGMPKERFSAEFPKEGPSILRIQQVVRGDSAAYFCASSPRGSGPSGETQYFGPGTRLLVL.

V and J are TRBV5-6 and TRBJ1-4; 8 nucleotides align to TRBD1. Looked up from germline, CDR1 is SGHDT and CDR2 is YYEEEE. Trimming took 0 bases from V and 10 from J; bases not matched to a gene: 8. This CDR3 has 15 residues. The CDR3 sequence: CASSLGGQGVGKLFF. DNA for the CDR3: TGTGCCAGCAGCTTGGGAGGACAGGGAGTGGGAAAACTGTTTTTT. The complete variable domain, with remaining parts taken from reference TRBV5-6 and TRBJ1-4, reads DAGVTQSPTHLIKTRGQQVTLRCSPKSGHDTVSWYQQALGQGPQFIFQYYEEEERQRGNFPDRFSGHQFPNYSSELNVNALLLGDSALYLCASSLGGQGVGKLFFGSGTQLSVL.

This rearrangement joins TRBV7-2 to TRBJ2-3; 10 nucleotides match TRBD2. Trimming cost V 1 base and J 5 bases; bases outside gene matches: 6. The CDR3 is made up of 16 amino acids. CDR1 is SGHTA and CDR2 is FQGNSA in the germline V gene. The CDR3 DNA reads TGTGCCAGCAGCTTAGTAGGAGTAGCGGGAGGAGATACGCAGTATTTT. This sequence encodes CASSLVGVAGGDTQYF.

The chain uses TRBV5-5 and TRBJ2-6; 7 bases are shared with TRBD1. J gave up 2 bases and V 3 bases, and 5 bases lay outside the gene matches. This CDR3 has 16 amino acids. CDR1 and CDR2 from the germline V gene are SGHKS and YYEKEE (reference sequence). CDR3 DNA: TGTGCCAGCAGCTCCGGAGACAGGGCTGGGGCCAACGTCCTGACTTTC. Protein: CASSSGDRAGANVLTF.

This clone was counted a single time. J is TRBJ1-2 and V is TRBV25-1; the D gene is possibly TRBD1 (5 bases). V lost 3 bases and J 2 bases, leaving 16 bases between the germline ends. Germline CDR1 and CDR2: MGHDK and SYGVNS. The length of the CDR3 is 16 residues. DNA for the CDR3: TGTGCCAGCAGTGAGGGGGACCTAACCGGGAACTATGGCTACACCTTC. Translating it yields CASSEGDLTGNYGYTF.

The chain's CDR3 is CASSWSIPDTQYF. DNA of the CDR3: TGTGCCAGCAGCTGGAGTATTCCAGATACGCAGTATTTT. The J gene is TRBJ2-3, the V gene TRBV5-4; the D is unclear. CDR1 and CDR2 (germline): SGHNT, YYREEE (reference sequence). With 3 bases removed from V and 4 bases from J, the gap between germline ends came to 9 bases. This CDR3 has 13 residues. The whole variable domain, filled in from reference TRBV5-4 and TRBJ2-3, reads ETGVTQSPTHLIKTRGQQVTLRCSSQSGHNTVSWYQQALGQGPQFIFQYYREEENGRGNFPPRFSGLQFPNYSSELNVNALELDDSALYLCASSWSIPDTQYFGPGTRLTVL.

V gene TRBV6-5 combines with J gene TRBJ2-7; no definite D call. Germline V gene sequence: CDR1 MNHEY, CDR2 SVGAGI. V lost 6 bases and J 7 bases, leaving 13 bases between the germline ends. CDR3 length: 12 residues. The CDR3 reads CASRTTSHEQYF. The CDR3 DNA reads as TGTGCCAGCAGAACTACATCACATGAGCAGTACTTC.

This chain connects TRBV18 to TRBJ2-3; no definite D call. With 3 bases removed from V and 2 bases from J, the gap between germline ends came to 12 bases. Germline values: CDR1 KGHSH, CDR2 LQKENI. CDR3 length equals 15 residues. The CDR3 region is CASSPTGGYTDTQYF. The CDR3 coding sequence is TGTGCCAGCTCACCGACGGGTGGGTACACAGATACGCAGTATTTT. Full variable domain (rest looked up from reference TRBV18 and TRBJ2-3): NAGVMQNPRHLVRRRGQEARLRCSPMKGHSHVYWYRQLPEEGLKFMVYLQKENIIDESGMPKERFSAEFPKEGPSILRIQQVVRGDSAAYFCASSPTGGYTDTQYFGPGTRLTVL.

The rearrangement uses TRBV27 and TRBJ1-3; 7 bases agree with TRBD1. Losses at the gene ends were 5 bases for V and 4 bases for J; bases not matched to a gene: 5. CDR3 length: 14 amino acids. Germline V gene data show CDR1 as MNHEY and CDR2 as SMNVEV (reference sequence). CDR3 sequence: CASSPGTVGNTIYF. The CDR3 DNA reads TGTGCCAGCAGTCCGGGGACAGTCGGAAACACCATATATTTT.

The rearrangement uses TRBV27 and TRBJ1-2; D may be TRBD1 (6 bases). From germline, CDR1 is MNHEY and CDR2 SMNVEV (reference sequence). Trimming stripped 10 bases from V and 4 bases from J, with 22 bases between. The CDR3 loop spans 15 amino acids. CDR3 protein: CATLPGVRGSYGYTF. Here the CDR3 DNA reads TGTGCCACCCTCCCAGGGGTGAGGGGAAGCTATGGCTACACCTTC.

The chain joins TRBV5-1 to TRBJ2-2; 15 nucleotides line up with TRBD2. Germline loops: CDR1 SGHRS, CDR2 YFSETQ. The length of the CDR3 is 17 residues. Trimming cost V 4 bases and J 7 bases; bases outside gene matches: 8. In DNA, the CDR3 is TGCGCCAGCAGCCACGGGACTAGCGGGAGGTCTGGCGGGGAGCTGTTTTTT. It translates to CASSHGTSGRSGGELFF. The variable domain in full, completed from reference TRBV5-1 and TRBJ2-2, reads KAGVTQTPRYLIKTRGQQVTLSCSPISGHRSVSWYQQTPGQGLQFLFEYFSETQRNKGNFPGRFSGRQFSNSRSEMNVSTLELGDSALYLCASSHGTSGRSGGELFFGEGSRLTVL.

The chain recombines TRBV5-4 with TRBJ1-1; D call uncertain. The CDR3 is made up of 15 amino acids. V lost 4 bases to trimming and J lost 0 bases, with 13 bases between them. Germline-derived CDR1 and CDR2 are SGHNT and YYREEE (reference sequence). CDR3 protein: CASSQFLEMNTEAFF. The CDR3 bases are TGTGCCAGCAGCCAATTTTTGGAGATGAACACTGAAGCTTTCTTT.

The V call is TRBV6-5, the J call TRBJ1-4; 9 nucleotides match TRBD1. This CDR3 region has 15 residues. V gave up 5 bases and J gave up 7 bases; unmatched junction bases: 8. The germline gives CDR1 MNHEY, CDR2 SVGAGI. The CDR3 DNA sequence: TGTGCCAGCAGTCCCCGGGACAGGGTTGGTGAAAAACTGTTTTTT. This codes for CASSPRDRVGEKLFF.